Below, 9 T cell receptor beta chains from the same sample are listed, as sequenced in a study of shared clonotypes between healthy human individuals. Some clones are missing from TCRdb's copy, which holds only in-frame ones; the method was immunoSEQ multiplex PCR. The table includes more than 2,000,000 clones, 90% to 95% detected once. The sample consisted of naive CD4+ T cells from PBMCs. This sample's subset: CD45RA+ positively selected. The receptors were gathered from a man between 18 and 35 years old in good health. Some clones in this sample may be carry-over from other donors' samples.

The V call is TRBV30, the J call TRBJ2-3, with D uncertain. The CDR3 extends over 10 amino acids. The germline V gene has CDR1 GTSNPN and CDR2 SVGIG (reference sequence). V shed 2 bases and J shed 7 bases, with 4 bases lying between them. CDR3 sequence: CAWSLNTQYF. For the CDR3, the DNA is TGTGCCTGGAGTTTAAATACGCAGTATTTT.

This chain uses TRBV19 with TRBJ2-7; no definite D call. The germline V gene has CDR1 LNHDA and CDR2 SQIVND (reference sequence). CDR3 length equals 15 residues. The V end lost 3 bases, the J end lost 4 bases, and 16 bases lay between the germline ends. In nucleotides, the CDR3 is TGTGCCAGTAGTATCTCAGGACGGCGATCATACGAGCAGTACTTC. This translates into CASSISGRRSYEQYF.

The chain is built from TRBV5-1 and TRBJ2-7; weak D call: TRBD2 (5 bases). V was shortened by 1 base and J by 6 bases, with 11 bases between the two germline ends. CDR3 length: 13 amino acids. Germline CDR1 is SGHRS and CDR2 is YFSETQ. The CDR3 coding sequence is TGCGCCAGCAGCTTGCTCCCCGGAGGCGAGCAGTACTTC. Its translation is CASSLLPGGEQYF.

To note about this clone: This sample includes further DNA sequences coding for the same CDR3. The chain employs TRBV29-1 and TRBJ1-1; D is uncertain. Trimming cost V 3 bases and J 1 base, with 6 bases left between them. This CDR3 is built from 12 residues. CDR1 SQVTM and CDR2 ANQGSEA come from the germline V gene. The chain's CDR3 is CSVDRSNTEAFF. DNA for the CDR3: TGCAGCGTTGACAGATCGAACACTGAAGCTTTCTTT.

V gene TRBV7-6 combines with J gene TRBJ1-2; D remains ambiguous. The CDR3 length is 16 residues. Germline loops: CDR1 SGHVS, CDR2 FNYEAQ. The germline V and J ends were trimmed by 2 bases and 4 bases, with 17 bases remaining between them. The CDR3 bases are TGTGCCAGCAGCTTATTTGAGCGGGGAAGCCCCTATGGCTACACCTTC. Translating gives CASSLFERGSPYGYTF.

The chain joins TRBV7-8 to TRBJ1-2; D call uncertain. Between the trimmed V and J ends, which lost 5 bases and 8 bases, there was a span of 24 bases. CDR1 and CDR2 from the germline V gene are SGHVS and FQNEAQ. CDR3 length: 16 residues. Written as DNA, the CDR3 is TGTGCCAGCAGCCCCGAAAGACCTCCAATGATTTCGGGCTACACCTTC. Translation gives CASSPERPPMISGYTF. Together with reference TRBV7-8 and TRBJ1-2, the CDR3 gives the full variable domain: GAGVSQSPRYKVAKRGQDVALRCDPISGHVSLFWYQQALGQGPEFLTYFQNEAQLDKSGLPSDRFFAERPEGSVSTLKIQRTQQEDSAVYLCASSPERPPMISGYTFGSGTRLTVV.

The CDR3 loop is CASSPLFNEQFF. The CDR3 DNA follows: TGTGCCAGCAGTCCTCTGTTCAATGAGCAGTTCTTC. The V gene is TRBV7-9, the J gene TRBJ2-1; D is unclear. Germline V gives CDR1 SEHNR, CDR2 FQNEAQ (reference sequence). There are 12 residues in the CDR3. Trimming removed 6 bases from V and 6 bases from J, with 9 bases in between.

The chain links TRBV25-1 to TRBJ2-1; no clear D gene. Germline V gene sequence: CDR1 MGHDK, CDR2 SYGVNS. Trimming removed 0 bases from V and 8 bases from J, with 5 bases in between. The length of the CDR3 is 12 residues. The CDR3 nucleotides are TGTGCCAGCAGTGAATATAATTATGAGCAGTTCTTC. Translation: CASSEYNYEQFF.

The CDR3 DNA is TGCAGTGGCTCTCAAGGGGACGGCACTGAAGCTTTCTTT. It specifies CSGSQGDGTEAFF. V usage is TRBV29-1 and J usage is TRBJ1-1; tentative D call: TRBD1 (5 bases). The germline gives CDR1 SQVTM, CDR2 ANQGSEA. The length of the CDR3 is 13 residues.